One sample yielded the 15 T cell receptor beta chains listed below, sequenced in a study of T cells after yellow fever vaccination. TCRdb called the 5' RACE reads again in MiXCR, with one record for every CDR3 protein. The table shows around 25,000 distinct CDR3 sequences, with around 3.4% occurring only once. The sample consisted of PBMCs, either bulk or a sorted T-cell subset (CD4+, CD8+, memory, or dextramer-sorted; not recorded which), taken 35 to 50 days after the first yellow fever vaccination. These receptors were obtained from a man in his late teens or twenties who received the YFV17D yellow fever vaccine.

By sample fraction, this clonotype is medium-sized. V and J are TRBV12-3 or TRBV12-4 and TRBJ2-7; TRBD1 matches at 9 bases. There are 14 residues in the CDR3. With V trimmed by 6 bases and J by 0 bases, 3 bases remained unmatched. The CDR3 DNA sequence: TGTGCCAGCAGCCGACAGGGGGGCTCCTACGAGCAGTACTTC. Translation: CASSRQGGSYEQYF.

This clonotype was recorded a few times. This rearrangement joins TRBV12-3 or TRBV12-4 to TRBJ1-1, with D unclear. This CDR3 comprises 13 residues. V was cut by 3 bases and J by 4 bases, with 9 bases left in between. CDR3 residues: CASSFRGGTEAFF. In nucleotides, the CDR3 is TGTGCCAGCAGTTTCCGGGGAGGCACTGAAGCTTTCTTT.

This clonotype was seen many times. The chain is built from TRBV6-1 and TRBJ2-1, with 13 nucleotides matching TRBD2. Germline assignment: CDR1 MNHNS and CDR2 SASEGT. This CDR3 is 16 amino acids long. The junction had 6 bases not matched to a gene; V was cut back by 6 bases and J by 4 bases. CDR3 in amino acids: CASSHRTSGGYNEQFF. The CDR3 region has the DNA TGTGCCAGCAGCCATAGGACTAGCGGGGGTTACAATGAGCAGTTCTTC.

This clonotype was seen ten or more times. The chain uses TRBV6-5 and TRBJ2-1, with D uncertain. Trimming stripped 2 bases from V and 0 bases from J, with 8 bases between. The V gene's germline CDR1 is MNHEY and CDR2 SVGAGI. CDR3 size: 15 residues. CDR3 loop: CASSYGINSYNEQFF. For the CDR3, the DNA is TGTGCCAGCAGTTACGGGATAAACTCCTACAATGAGCAGTTCTTC.

The sample holds many counts of this clonotype. The J gene is TRBJ2-1, the V gene TRBV6-4; TRBD2 agrees at 8 bases. Trimming at V came to 6 bases and at J to 4 bases, leaving 11 bases not matched to a gene. Germline V lookup: CDR1 MRHNA, CDR2 SNTAGT. CDR3 size: 16 residues. The CDR3 bases are TGTGCCAGCAGCCCCGAGGGACTAGTGGATTACAATGAGCAGTTCTTC. Protein sequence: CASSPEGLVDYNEQFF.

This clonotype was counted many times. This sequence joins TRBV18 and TRBJ1-2; 10 positions agree with TRBD1. The germline CDR1 and CDR2 sequences are KGHSH and LQKENI. The CDR3 covers 15 residues. Trimming cost V 4 bases and J 2 bases; bases outside gene matches: 4. CDR3 bases: TGTGCCAGCTCACTCGGACAGGGGGAAAACTATGGCTACACCTTC. It yields the protein CASSLGQGENYGYTF.

This clonotype appeared many times. The chain recombines TRBV7-2 with TRBJ1-1; D call uncertain. V shed 8 bases and J shed 11 bases, with 12 bases lying between them. This CDR3 region has 10 residues. The germline V gene encodes CDR1 SGHTA and CDR2 FQGNSA. CDR3 coding DNA: TGTGCCAGCGGGCGGTTGGGGGCTTTCTTT. Protein sequence: CASGRLGAFF.

This clonotype appeared many times. The chain employs TRBV18 and TRBJ1-5, with no clear D. Germline values: CDR1 KGHSH, CDR2 LQKENI. Trimming stripped 6 bases from V and 0 bases from J, with 9 bases between. The CDR3 sequence is 14 residues long. In DNA form, the CDR3 reads TGTGCCAGCTCCCCTCCGTATAGCAATCAGCCCCAGCATTTT. This encodes CASSPPYSNQPQHF.

There are many counts of this clonotype. The chain carries TRBV4-3 and TRBJ2-5; D possibly matches TRBD1 or TRBD2 (5 bases each). The CDR3 extends over 13 amino acids. The germline V and J ends were trimmed by 3 bases and 1 base, with 6 bases remaining between them. From germline, CDR1 is LGHNA and CDR2 YSLEER. CDR3 region: CASSHGAQETQYF. CDR3 nucleotide sequence: TGCGCCAGCAGCCACGGGGCCCAAGAGACCCAGTACTTC.

This clonotype was seen at least ten times. The V call is TRBV4-1, the J call TRBJ1-4; perhaps TRBD1 as D (5 bases). Deletions cut 1 base from V and 6 bases from J, with 15 bases between. This CDR3 region has 16 residues. The germline V gene encodes CDR1 MGHRA and CDR2 YSYEKL. The CDR3 spells CASSQGRTTIDEKLFF. The CDR3 DNA is TGCGCCAGCAGCCAAGGACGGACAACCATAGATGAAAAACTGTTTTTT.

This clonotype came up a few times. Just one base apart from a much larger clone, this may be a read error. The chain uses TRBV4-3 and TRBJ1-4, with D possibly TRBD1 on 6 matching bases. Deletions cut 0 bases from V and 10 bases from J, with 18 bases between. The CDR3 loop spans 16 amino acids. Germline V gene lookup returns CDR1 LGHNA and CDR2 YSLEER. CDR3 DNA sequence: TGCGCCAGCAGCCAAGATAGGAGCCAGGGGTTTGGAAAACTGTTTTTT. Translated, it gives CASSQDRSQGFGKLFF.

This clonotype was found many times. The J gene is TRBJ1-1, the V gene TRBV6-1, with D hard to call. Germline CDR1 and CDR2: MNHNS and SASEGT. Trimming took 7 bases from V and 0 from J, leaving 24 bases between them. The CDR3 sequence is 18 residues long. CDR3 bases: TGTGCCAGCAATGACTTCTGGGGAAGACGATCCCTGAACACTGAAGCTTTCTTT. Its protein product is CASNDFWGRRSLNTEAFF.

This clonotype was seen repeatedly, ten times or more. The chain employs TRBV6-4 and TRBJ1-6; 8 bases align to TRBD1. Germline V gene lookup returns CDR1 MRHNA and CDR2 SNTAGT. The CDR3 extends over 19 amino acids. Trimming cost V 7 bases and J 8 bases; bases outside gene matches: 22. Written as DNA, the CDR3 is TGTGCCAGCATCCCACAAGTCCGCGGGGCGCAGGGGGCCGATTCACCCCTCCACTTT. Translated, it gives CASIPQVRGAQGADSPLHF.

This clonotype appeared many times. The rearrangement joins TRBV30 to TRBJ2-5, with 7 bases aligning to TRBD1. Germline V gene data show CDR1 as GTSNPN and CDR2 as SVGIG (reference sequence). With 5 bases clipped from V and 1 base from J, the junction kept 10 bases outside the gene matches. This CDR3 is built from 15 residues. CDR3 DNA: TGTGCCTGGGGAGAGGGGACAGCCTTCCAAGAGACCCAGTACTTC. Protein product: CAWGEGTAFQETQYF.

This clonotype was observed a few times. One base away lies a much larger clone, so this may be a sequencing read error. V usage is TRBV29-1 and J usage is TRBJ2-2; tentatively, D is TRBD1 (6 bases). Per the germline V gene, CDR1 is SQVTM and CDR2 is ANQGSEA. V was cut by 0 bases and J by 10 bases, with 12 bases left in between. The CDR3 has 13 amino acids. This CDR3 reads CSVEDMGHVELFF. In DNA, the CDR3 is TGCAGCGTTGAAGATATGGGACATGTGGAGCTGTTTTTT.